These T cell receptor beta chains were read from a single sample in a study of human T cells and chemical hapten exposure. One entry per CDR3 protein, called by TCRdb with MiXCR from the RACE reads. The sample lists approximately 57,000 distinct CDR3 sequences, roughly 10% occurring once. Specimen: whole blood, collected in connection with sensitization to the hapten diphenylcyclopropenone (DPC). Receptors originate from a man in his forties with alopecia areata. Some clones in this sample may be carry-over from other donors' samples. Each CDR3 is given with its conserved first and last residue. Fields, in order: CDR3 length, V gene, J gene, CDR3 protein.

length: 15
V: TRBV2
J: TRBJ2-1
CDR3: CASSATSGSINEQFF

length: 13
V: TRBV5-1
J: TRBJ2-7
CDR3: CASSLRGLEEQYF

length: 12
V: TRBV6-2/TRBV6-3
J: TRBJ2-1
CDR3: CASSYRYNEQFF

length: 16
V: TRBV20-1
J: TRBJ1-2
CDR3: CSARDLTGSRGYGYTF

length: 15
V: TRBV27
J: TRBJ2-7
CDR3: CASSLGLAEPYEQYF

length: 16
V: TRBV6-1
J: TRBJ1-2
CDR3: CASSAAGSKSSYGYTF

length: 15
V: TRBV12-3/TRBV12-4
J: TRBJ2-5
CDR3: CASTEDRAYRETQYF

length: 10
V: TRBV25-1
J: TRBJ2-3
CDR3: CASSEDTQYF

length: 13
V: TRBV7-6
J: TRBJ2-5
CDR3: CASSLGDYGTQYF

length: 15
V: TRBV7-9
J: TRBJ2-7
CDR3: CASSSTGGLSYEQYF

length: 15
V: TRBV11-2
J: TRBJ2-2
CDR3: CASSFSARLTGELFF

length: 16
V: TRBV12-3/TRBV12-4
J: TRBJ2-1
CDR3: CASSQLATALRDEQFF

length: 14
V: TRBV5-5
J: TRBJ2-5
CDR3: CASSLEGGRETQYF

length: 12
V: TRBV28
J: TRBJ2-2
CDR3: CASRRDTGELFF

length: 14
V: TRBV20-1
J: TRBJ2-2
CDR3: CSASLAGNTGELFF

length: 12
V: TRBV5-1
J: TRBJ2-5
CDR3: CASSPDVETQYF

length: 14
V: TRBV7-9
J: TRBJ2-5
CDR3: CASSSATVAAPQYF

length: 15
V: TRBV7-6
J: TRBJ2-1
CDR3: CASRPGVSSYNEQFF

length: 14
V: TRBV20-1
J: TRBJ2-7
CDR3: CSAPGRGSSYEQYF

length: 13
V: TRBV6-5
J: TRBJ2-1
CDR3: CASSYSLENEQFF

length: 14
V: TRBV7-2
J: TRBJ1-6
CDR3: CASGRGSYNSPLHF

length: 14
V: TRBV7-2
J: TRBJ2-1
CDR3: CASSSGGSYNEQFF

length: 13
V: TRBV7-9
J: TRBJ1-1
CDR3: CASSFVGGTEAFF

length: 15
V: TRBV20-1
J: TRBJ2-7
CDR3: CSAAGTSGLSYEQYF

length: 14
V: TRBV6-5
J: TRBJ2-5
CDR3: CASSSRAGRETQYF

length: 14
V: TRBV30
J: TRBJ1-2
CDR3: CAWSEWAGNYGYTF

length: 13
V: TRBV6-2/TRBV6-3
J: TRBJ2-3
CDR3: CATGTDFTDTQYF

length: 15
V: TRBV7-8
J: TRBJ2-7
CDR3: CASSPQGALTDEQYF

length: 14
V: TRBV20-1
J: TRBJ2-5
CDR3: CSPRSGRAGETQYF

length: 14
V: TRBV3-1
J: TRBJ2-1
CDR3: CASSPPGTAREQFF

length: 10
V: TRBV28
J: TRBJ2-7
CDR3: CASSRGEQYF

length: 14
V: TRBV12-3/TRBV12-4
J: TRBJ1-1
CDR3: CASSPPGTARDAFF

length: 13
V: TRBV6-2/TRBV6-3
J: TRBJ1-5
CDR3: CASSLRENQPQHF

length: 15
V: TRBV7-9
J: TRBJ2-5
CDR3: CASSLQGGLGETQYF

length: 14
V: TRBV9
J: TRBJ2-3
CDR3: CASTASGSTDTQYF

length: 12
V: TRBV27
J: TRBJ2-5
CDR3: CASSSEGETQYF

length: 14
V: TRBV14
J: TRBJ2-7
CDR3: CASSRPGGKMEQYF

length: 13
V: TRBV27
J: TRBJ2-4
CDR3: CASSPPLGNIQYF

length: 16
V: TRBV7-3
J: TRBJ2-1
CDR3: CASSLIATSGSNEQFF

length: 12
V: TRBV11-2
J: TRBJ2-1
CDR3: CASSPVYNEQFF

length: 14
V: TRBV7-6
J: TRBJ2-5
CDR3: CASSSNTVQETQYF

length: 14
V: TRBV18
J: TRBJ2-7
CDR3: CASSPLDSAYEQYF

length: 14
V: TRBV29-1
J: TRBJ2-1
CDR3: CSGRGLAGANEQFF